The rows below give T cell receptor beta chains drawn from one sample of a study of cytotoxic CD8 clonotypes in ibrutinib-treated CLL. Profiling relied on immunoSEQ multiplex PCR, and the TCRdb table lists in-frame clones only, not all of them. The sample lists fewer than 25,000 clones, approximately 81% seen once, with 6% to 9% in the top ten. The sample was PBMCs, taken before ibrutinib treatment. The receptors were gathered from a human donor with chronic lymphocytic leukemia. The CDR3 runs from the conserved cysteine through the conserved F or W. The D gene is left open where the match is weak. Size is omitted from some rows. Given values are once, few, many or a class for expanded clones.

-	15	TRBJ2-1	-	TRBV28	TGTGCCAGCAGTTCCCGGACTGGCCTTCGATACGAGCAGTTCTTC	CASSSRTGLRYEQFF
TRBD1	14	TRBJ1-2	few	TRBV27	TGTGCCAGCAGTTTCAGGACAGGGAACTATGGCTACACCTTC	CASSFRTGNYGYTF
-	13	TRBJ1-1	-	TRBV7-9	TGTGCCAGCAGCCGGGGCGTGAACACTGAAGCTTTCTTT	CASSRGVNTEAFF
TRBD1	18	TRBJ1-2	-	TRBV18	TGTGCCAGCTCACAAGGTCCCGGGACAGGGGGCAGTATCTATGGCTACACCTTC	CASSQGPGTGGSIYGYTF
-	15	TRBJ2-1	-	TRBV11-3	TGTGCCAGCAGCTTAGGGCAGGGTTCCTACAATGAGCAGTTCTTC	CASSLGQGSYNEQFF
-	14	TRBJ2-3	-	TRBV28	TGTGCCAGCAGTTTAAGGTCCGACACAGATACGCAGTATTTT	CASSLRSDTDTQYF
-	14	TRBJ1-4	-	TRBV28	TGTGCCAGCAAAAAGTTTACAGACCCAGAAAAACTGTTTTTT	CASKKFTDPEKLFF
TRBD2	20	TRBJ2-2	-	TRBV18	TGTGCCAGCTCACTGCCAACCTCGACTAGCGGGGGCCTTAACACCGGGGAGCTGTTTTTT	CASSLPTSTSGGLNTGELFF
TRBD1	13	TRBJ1-2	-	TRBV25-1	TGTGCCAGCAGTGAAGCAGGGGGTTATGGCTACACCTTC	CASSEAGGYGYTF
-	15	TRBJ1-2	-	TRBV19	TGTGCCAGTAGTAAGGAGGGGATATTTGGGTATGGCTACACCTTC	CASSKEGIFGYGYTF
TRBD1	16	TRBJ2-5	-	TRBV28	TGTGCCAGCAGTACCCCGGGACAGGGGAACCAAGAGACCCAGTACTTC	CASSTPGQGNQETQYF
-	15	TRBJ2-2	-	TRBV19	TGTGCCAGTAGTACTAACAGGGAACTCACCGGGGAGCTGTTTTTT	CASSTNRELTGELFF
-	16	TRBJ1-2	-	TRBV27	TGTGCCAGCAGTTTCGGGAGGGGGATGGCTAACTATGGCTACACCTTC	CASSFGRGMANYGYTF
-	14	TRBJ1-5	-	TRBV6-1	TGTGCCAGCAGTGAAGCCCAAATGGGGCAGCCCCAGCATTTT	CASSEAQMGQPQHF
-	12	TRBJ1-2	-	TRBV29-1	TGCAGCGTTTCTGGGGGCAACTATGGCTACACCTTC	CSVSGGNYGYTF
TRBD2	15	TRBJ2-1	-	TRBV7-2	TGTGCCAGCAGCAAGACTAGCGGTGACTCCAATGAGCAGTTCTTC	CASSKTSGDSNEQFF
-	15	TRBJ1-2	-	TRBV4-1	TGCGCCAGCAGCCAAGATCGTAAGGCTGGCTATGGCTACACCTTC	CASSQDRKAGYGYTF
-	15	TRBJ2-7	once	TRBV27	TGTGCCAGCAGTTTGGACGGGCCGTCGGCTTACGAGCAGTACTTC	CASSLDGPSAYEQYF
-	14	TRBJ1-5	-	TRBV4-1	TGCGCCAGCAGCCAAGTAGGGTACGGTCAGCCCCAGCATTTT	CASSQVGYGQPQHF
-	12	TRBJ1-1	-	TRBV29-1	TGCAGCGTTGGTGCCCTTAAGGCTGAAGCTTTCTTT	CSVGALKAEAFF
-	15	TRBJ1-1	-	TRBV19	TGTGCCAGTAGTATGGGCCCCCGAGGGGGGACTGAAGCTTTCTTT	CASSMGPRGGTEAFF
TRBD1	14	TRBJ2-7	-	TRBV28	TGTGCCAGCAGTTCGACAGGGGGCGGATACGAGCAGTACTTC	CASSSTGGGYEQYF
-	16	TRBJ2-5	-	TRBV5-1	TGCGCCAGCAGCCAGGTGGGACCCCCAGTGGGGGAGACCCAGTACTTC	CASSQVGPPVGETQYF
-	15	TRBJ1-3	-	TRBV5-4	TGTGCCAGCAGCCCTACAGTACTCTCTGGAAACACCATATATTTT	CASSPTVLSGNTIYF
-	15	TRBJ1-4	-	TRBV6-5	TGTGCCAGCAGTTACTCAGCTCCAACTAATGAAAAACTGTTTTTT	CASSYSAPTNEKLFF
-	13	TRBJ2-2	-	TRBV6-5	TGTGCCAGCAGTTATGAGAGGCGTGGGGAGCTGTTTTTT	CASSYERRGELFF
TRBD1	13	TRBJ2-7	-	TRBV6-6	TGTGCCAGCAGGGGGACAGAGATCTACGAGCAGTACTTC	CASRGTEIYEQYF
-	13	TRBJ1-1	few	TRBV5-6	TGTGCCAGCAGCTTATCCATCGGGACTGAAGCTTTCTTT	CASSLSIGTEAFF
-	15	TRBJ1-4	-	TRBV7-2	TGTGCCAGCAGCCGTGGGGGGGTTACTAATGAAAAACTGTTTTTT	CASSRGGVTNEKLFF
TRBD1	17	TRBJ2-3	-	TRBV9	TGTGCCAGCAGCGTTAACCCGGGACAGGGAACGCCAGATACGCAGTATTTT	CASSVNPGQGTPDTQYF
TRBD2	14	TRBJ2-2	once	TRBV6-5	TGTGCCAGCAGATTGACTAGCGTGGGCGGGGAGCTGTTTTTT	CASRLTSVGGELFF
-	15	TRBJ1-2	few	TRBV10-3	TGTGCCATCAGTGAGTCCTTGTCGGGGACTAATGGCTACACCTTC	CAISESLSGTNGYTF
TRBD2	14	TRBJ2-7	few	TRBV6-1	TGTGCCATCCCAGTTCGGGGAGGGTCCTACGAGCAGTACTTC	CAIPVRGGSYEQYF
-	16	TRBJ1-5	-	TRBV7-2	TGTGCCAGCAGCTTAGTGGGCTCTCTTAGCAATCAGCCCCAGCATTTT	CASSLVGSLSNQPQHF
-	15	TRBJ1-5	-	TRBV6-5	TGTGCCAGCAGTTCCGTTGGTGGGGGCAATCAGCCCCAGCATTTT	CASSSVGGGNQPQHF
-	16	TRBJ2-4	-	TRBV4-2	TGTGCCAGCAGCCAAGATGACACCCTCGCCGGGGACATTCAGTACTTC	CASSQDDTLAGDIQYF
-	14	TRBJ1-5	few	TRBV15	TGTGCCACCAGTCGGGGTGGAGGTTGGCAGCCCCAGCATTTT	CATSRGGGWQPQHF
-	19	TRBJ1-5	-	TRBV7-9	TGTGCCAGCAGCTTGGGGGGTTCTTTGGCCAGCTATAGCAATCAGCCCCAGCATTTT	CASSLGGSLASYSNQPQHF
-	14	TRBJ2-1	-	TRBV5-1	TGCGCCAGCAGCTTGGGTCTTCTAGGAAATGAGCAGTTCTTC	CASSLGLLGNEQFF
-	12	TRBJ2-2	once	TRBV14	TGTGCCAGCAGCCCTTTCCCCGGGGAGCTGTTTTTT	CASSPFPGELFF
-	15	TRBJ1-1	-	TRBV4-1	TGCGCCAGCAGCCAAGATCCCGGGCCTAACACTGAAGCTTTCTTT	CASSQDPGPNTEAFF
TRBD2	13	TRBJ2-1	-	TRBV19	TGTGCCAGTAATCGGGGGGGGCAGGATGAGCAGTTCTTC	CASNRGGQDEQFF
TRBD2	14	TRBJ2-7	-	TRBV29-1	TGCAGCGCCGGGACTAGCGGTTTATCCTACGAGCAGTACTTC	CSAGTSGLSYEQYF
-	12	TRBJ1-2	few	TRBV6-6	TGTGCCAGCAGTTTCGTCAACTATGGCTACACCTTC	CASSFVNYGYTF
-	16	TRBJ1-6	-	TRBV5-5	TGTGCCAGCAGGTTGGGAGGAGGGGAAAGGAATTCACCCCTCCACTTT	CASRLGGGERNSPLHF
TRBD1	15	TRBJ1-1	-	TRBV10-3	TGTGCCATCAGTGGTACGGGACAGGGGGCGACTGAAGCTTTCTTT	CAISGTGQGATEAFF
TRBD1	14	TRBJ1-2	-	TRBV6-5	TGTGCCAGCAGTTACGGGGGACAGGGCCATGGCTACACCTTC	CASSYGGQGHGYTF
-	14	TRBJ2-2	-	TRBV9	TGTGCCAGCAGCTTAGTAGGGGACACCGGGGAGCTGTTTTTT	CASSLVGDTGELFF
-	14	TRBJ2-3	-	TRBV6-4	TGTGCCAGCAAAGAAAACTGGGGCACAGATACGCAGTATTTT	CASKENWGTDTQYF
-	13	TRBJ2-5	-	TRBV6-6	TGTGCCAGCAGTTACTGGGTGGGCGAGACCCAGTACTTC	CASSYWVGETQYF
TRBD2	16	TRBJ2-1	-	TRBV30	TGTGCCTGGAGTGCCCCCGGGACTAGCGGGGGGGGTGAGCAGTTCTTC	CAWSAPGTSGGGEQFF
TRBD2	17	TRBJ2-1	-	TRBV5-1	TGCGCCAGCAGCTTGCAGCCATCGGCGGGGGGGTACAATGAGCAGTTCTTC	CASSLQPSAGGYNEQFF
-	14	TRBJ1-1	-	TRBV19	TGTGCCAGTAGTACCGGGGCCCGGAACACTGAAGCTTTCTTT	CASSTGARNTEAFF
TRBD1	16	TRBJ1-5	-	TRBV6-4	TGTGCCAGCAGTGAAAGAGGGGGCAAACTCAATCAGCCCCAGCATTTT	CASSERGGKLNQPQHF
TRBD2	17	TRBJ2-3	-	TRBV28	TGTGCCAGCAGTTTTCGGGTCAGCGGGAGGGTCTCAGATACGCAGTATTTT	CASSFRVSGRVSDTQYF
-	15	TRBJ1-1	-	TRBV5-6	TGTGCCAGCAGCGCATGGGGTTTAGTTCGTTCTGAAGCTTTCTTT	CASSAWGLVRSEAFF
TRBD1	16	TRBJ1-4	-	TRBV7-8	TGTGCCAGCAGCTTTTCCCCGGACAGGGGGCGTGAAAAACTGTTTTTT	CASSFSPDRGREKLFF
-	14	TRBJ2-7	few	TRBV18	TGTGCCAGCTCTCCCGGGACGGGAGCCTACGAGCAGTACTTC	CASSPGTGAYEQYF
-	11	TRBJ1-5	-	TRBV9	TGTGCCAGCACCCGGTATCAGCCCCAGCATTTT	CASTRYQPQHF